A selection of T cell receptor beta chains follows, all from one sample in a study of T cell changes during pregnancy in multiple sclerosis. Assay: immunoSEQ multiplex PCR; the TCRdb copy retains only in-frame clones and omits some. Altogether some 70,000 clones are present, more than 85% being singletons, with the ten largest covering approximately 3.4%. The sequencing used peripheral blood, collected before pregnancy. These receptors all stem from a female donor with multiple sclerosis, enrolled in a pregnancy study. The CDR3 runs from the conserved cysteine through the conserved F or W. D genes are given only for firm matches. Some rows mark clone size as missing; the rest say once, few, many or name a class of expanded clone.

j_call v_call d_call clone_size cdr3_length cdr3_aa cdr3_nt
TRBJ2-2 TRBV2 . . 13 CASSEIFGSELFF TGTGCCAGCAGTGAAATTTTTGGCTCGGAGCTGTTTTTT
TRBJ2-7 TRBV4-1 . . 17 CARITIDRSVDPYEQYF TGCGCCAGGATTACTATAGACAGGTCAGTAGATCCCTACGAGCAGTACTTC
TRBJ1-2 TRBV5-1 TRBD1 . 14 CASSFSGTAIPDTF TGCGCCAGCAGCTTCTCAGGGACAGCCATTCCCGACACCTTC
TRBJ1-1 TRBV30 . . 16 CAWSPRIGWGYSRAFF TGTGCCTGGAGTCCACGTATAGGCTGGGGCTATTCGAGAGCTTTCTTT
TRBJ1-2 TRBV4-3 . . 16 CASSQDRSWAYYGYTF TGCGCCAGCAGCCAAGATCGTTCGTGGGCGTACTATGGCTACACCTTC
TRBJ1-4 TRBV7-9 . . 14 CASSEQGLGEKLFF TGTGCCAGCAGCGAACAGGGTTTAGGAGAAAAACTGTTTTTT
TRBJ1-1 TRBV5-1 . . 15 CASCLGRGLVTEAFF TGCGCCAGCTGCCTTGGAAGAGGATTGGTCACTGAAGCTTTCTTT
TRBJ2-3 TRBV19 . . 13 CASSRVNGDTQYF TGTGCCAGTAGTCGAGTGAACGGGGATACGCAGTATTTT
TRBJ1-1 TRBV6-1 TRBD1 . 14 CASSPGTGGAEAFF TGTGCCAGCAGCCCCGGGACAGGGGGTGCTGAAGCTTTCTTT
TRBJ1-1 TRBV21-1 . . 12 CASPDRGTEAFF TGTGCCAGTCCGGACAGGGGCACTGAAGCTTTCTTT
TRBJ1-4 TRBV19 TRBD1 . 13 CASQGQGIEKLFF TGTGCCAGCCAAGGACAGGGAATAGAAAAACTGTTTTTT
TRBJ2-7 TRBV11-2 TRBD2 . 15 CASSSGTSGEGEQYF TGTGCCAGCAGCTCGGGGACTAGCGGGGAAGGCGAGCAGTACTTC
TRBJ2-7 TRBV27 TRBD1 once 14 CASSHGTGVYEQYF TGTGCCAGCAGTCACGGGACAGGCGTCTACGAGCAGTACTTC